These T cell receptor beta chains were read from a single sample in a study of cytomegalovirus exposure and HLA in healthy donors. Clones were sequenced by immunoSEQ multiplex PCR, and TCRdb holds only the in-frame ones, with some missing. The sample includes 110,000 or so clones, around 80% seen only once; the top ten take approximately 2%. The sample consisted of PBMCs. These receptors came from a man in his thirties or forties in good health and CMV-seronegative. Each CDR3 is given with its conserved first and last residue. The order of the fields is clone size, V gene, J gene, D gene, CDR3 length, CDR3 DNA, CDR3 protein. A D gene is named only where the DNA matches it firmly. Size tells how often a clone was seen (once, few, many) or the class of an expanded clone, and some rows leave it out.

.	TRBV5-1	TRBJ2-1	.	15	TGCGCCAGCAGCTCCGGGACTGGAACCTACAATGAGCAGTTCTTC	CASSSGTGTYNEQFF
.	TRBV7-9	TRBJ2-5	TRBD2	16	TGTGCCAGCAGCTACAGTCGACTAGCGGGTCAAGAGACCCAGTACTTC	CASSYSRLAGQETQYF
.	TRBV9	TRBJ1-4	.	14	TGTGCCAGCAGCCGGGGAGTTCCCAATGAAAAACTGTTTTTT	CASSRGVPNEKLFF
.	TRBV4-3	TRBJ1-5	TRBD1	15	TGCGCCAGCAGCCAATCCACAGGGGTGGGGGAGCCCCAGCATTTT	CASSQSTGVGEPQHF
.	TRBV28	TRBJ2-2	.	16	TGTGCCAGCAAGTCTTATGGGGGACAGAACACCGGGGAGCTGTTTTTT	CASKSYGGQNTGELFF
.	TRBV5-1	TRBJ1-2	.	15	TGCGCCAGCAGCTTGGGTACAGGCGTAAACTATGGCTACACCTTC	CASSLGTGVNYGYTF
.	TRBV28	TRBJ2-3	.	14	TGTGCCAGCACCACAGGACAGAGCACAGATACGCAGTATTTT	CASTTGQSTDTQYF
.	TRBV5-1	TRBJ2-5	TRBD1	15	TGCGCCAGCAGCTACTTGGGACAGCTCCAAGAGACCCAGTACTTC	CASSYLGQLQETQYF
.	TRBV2	TRBJ2-7	.	11	TGTGCCAGCGGGGTCCTTCGGGGGCAGTACTTC	CASGVLRGQYF
.	TRBV12-1	TRBJ2-2	.	21	TGTGCCAGCAGCTTTGAAGGCCGGGGTACCCAACCCTCCAGAAACACCGGGGAGCTGTTTTTT	CASSFEGRGTQPSRNTGELFF
.	TRBV4-1	TRBJ2-7	.	14	TGCGCCAGCAGCCCTTTCCTAGGGGGCTACGAGCAGTACTTC	CASSPFLGGYEQYF
.	TRBV7-2	TRBJ2-7	TRBD2	14	TGTGCCAGCAGCCGACTAGCGGGGCCCTACGAGCAGTACTTC	CASSRLAGPYEQYF
.	TRBV28	TRBJ1-2	.	13	TGTGCCAGCAGTCAATCCCCGGGTTTTGAGGACACCTTC	CASSQSPGFEDTF
.	TRBV9	TRBJ2-1	TRBD2	15	TGTGCCAGCAGCGTCGGGACTAGCGGGAGGTCTGTGCAGTTCTTC	CASSVGTSGRSVQFF
.	TRBV5-1	TRBJ2-2	TRBD1	18	TGCGCCAGCACCCCCCGGGACCGGGACAGGGGGCACCCCGGGGAGCTGTTTTTT	CASTPRDRDRGHPGELFF
once	TRBV27	TRBJ2-3	TRBD2	14	TGTGCCAGCAGCGGGGGGGCTAGCACAGATACGCAGTATTTT	CASSGGASTDTQYF
.	TRBV7-9	TRBJ2-1	.	12	TGTGCCGGTTACAGGGTAAGCAATGAGCAGTTCTTC	CAGYRVSNEQFF
.	TRBV29-1	TRBJ2-3	.	13	TGCAGCGGGGAAAGACTAGGCACAGATACGCAGTATTTT	CSGERLGTDTQYF
once	TRBV7-9	TRBJ1-1	TRBD1	15	TGTGCCAGCAGCCGGGACAGGGGGCTCGACACTGAAGCTTTCTTT	CASSRDRGLDTEAFF
.	TRBV5-5	TRBJ1-1	.	16	TGTGCCAGCAGCTTGTGGGCGTCTTATTTGAACACTGAAGCTTTCTTT	CASSLWASYLNTEAFF
once	TRBV7-2	TRBJ1-2	.	17	TGTGCCAGCAGCTTAGGGGGTTTTGGGGGGAGAGGCTATGGCTACACCTTC	CASSLGGFGGRGYGYTF
.	TRBV6-5	TRBJ1-1	TRBD1	15	TGTGCCAGCAGGCGTACAGGGGGCGCGGACACTGAAGCTTTCTTT	CASRRTGGADTEAFF
few	TRBV6-5	TRBJ2-1	.	14	TGTGCCAGCAGTCGCGGGACAGATAACAATGAGCAGTTCTTC	CASSRGTDNNEQFF
.	TRBV13	TRBJ2-7	TRBD1	15	TGTGCCAGCAGCCCCGTTTGGGACAGGAGCTACGAGCAGTACTTC	CASSPVWDRSYEQYF
.	TRBV6-1	TRBJ2-1	TRBD1	15	TGTGCCAGCAGGGTGGGACAGGGAACCTACAATGAGCAGTTCTTC	CASRVGQGTYNEQFF
once	TRBV4-3	TRBJ2-3	TRBD2	17	TGCGCCAGCAGCCAAGATATTGGGGTAGCGGGGGCGAATACGCAGTATTTT	CASSQDIGVAGANTQYF